A single sample gave rise to the 14 T cell receptor beta chains below, sequenced in a study of spatial heterogeneity in lung cancer. Time point indicated: sample taken at primary tumor resection. Whole RNA, which was extracted from tumor, nontumor lung tissue or frozen PBMC, was sequenced without any cell sorting. TCRdb re-analysed the 5' RACE reads in MiXCR, keeping a single row per CDR3 protein. In the table there are more than 9,500 distinct CDR3 sequences, approximately 6% of which are singletons. This sample comprised normal lung tissue next to the tumor, obtained at surgery. These receptors were collected from a male donor with early-stage non-small cell lung cancer.

On this clonotype itself: This beta chain lies outside the target of a library built for alpha chains; its clone size means little. The rearrangement links TRBV6-6 to TRBJ2-1; D uncertain. The CDR3 length is 13 residues. The germline CDR1 and CDR2 sequences are MNHNY and SVGAGI (reference sequence). Between the trimmed V and J ends, which lost 2 bases and 4 bases, there was a span of 6 bases. The CDR3 DNA is TGTGCCAGCAGTTACGACTCTTACAATGAGCAGTTCTTC. This gives the protein CASSYDSYNEQFF.

This clonotype was seen ten or more times. The library was built for alpha chains, so this beta chain is an off-target read and its size means little. J is TRBJ1-1 and V is TRBV3-1, with D tentatively TRBD1 (5 bases). V was cut by 6 bases and J by 11 bases, with 22 bases left in between. CDR3 length equals 14 residues. Germline V lookup: CDR1 LGHDT, CDR2 YNNKEL (reference sequence). The chain's CDR3 is CASRSSEGSGSAFF. The CDR3, as DNA: TGTGCCAGCAGATCCTCCGAGGGGTCGGGGTCGGCTTTCTTT.

This clonotype has ten or more counts. Found in a library prepared for alpha chains, this beta chain is an off-target read, and its abundance has little meaning. The chain joins TRBV19 to TRBJ2-7, with D possibly matching TRBD2 (5 bases). Trimming took 5 bases from V and 0 from J, leaving 8 bases between them. This CDR3 region has 13 residues. Germline V gene lookup returns CDR1 LNHDA and CDR2 SQIVND (reference sequence). The CDR3 coding sequence is TGTGCCAGTAGTCGGGGAAGCTCCTACGAGCAGTACTTC. It yields the protein CASSRGSSYEQYF.

This clonotype was found many times. This beta chain lies outside the target of a library built for alpha chains; its clone size means little. This chain links TRBV20-1 with TRBJ2-7, with 8 bases aligning to TRBD1. Germline CDR1 reads DFQATT; CDR2 reads SNEGSKA (reference sequence). V dropped 5 bases and J dropped 0; count of bases not matched to a gene: 9. There are 15 residues in the CDR3. The CDR3 coding sequence is TGCAGTGCTTCCGGACAGGGTTGGGCCTCCTACGAGCAGTACTTC. Its translation is CSASGQGWASYEQYF.

On this clonotype itself: This beta chain turned up in a library designed for alpha chains; as an off-target read, its abundance says little. The J gene is TRBJ1-2, the V gene TRBV27; possibly TRBD1 for D (5 bases). The CDR3 sequence is 14 residues long. CDR1 MNHEY and CDR2 SMNVEV come from the germline V gene (reference sequence). The germline V and J ends were trimmed by 5 bases and 4 bases, with 14 bases remaining between them. The CDR3 spells CASSVGGFPYGYTF. The CDR3 bases are TGTGCCAGCAGTGTGGGGGGATTCCCCTATGGCTACACCTTC.

This clonotype was recorded many times. With the library built for alpha chains, this beta chain is off target and its frequency is not meaningful. J is TRBJ2-3 and V is TRBV7-2; 7 nucleotides align to TRBD2. Germline assignment: CDR1 SGHTA and CDR2 FQGNSA. V was clipped by 5 bases and J by 2 bases; unmatched bases: 13. The CDR3 covers 17 residues. The CDR3 here is CASSASLAEGNTDTQYF. The CDR3 nucleotides are TGTGCCAGCAGCGCGAGCCTAGCGGAGGGAAACACAGATACGCAGTATTTT.

This clonotype was counted many times. This beta chain is a stray sequence in a library constructed for alpha chains; its clone size is not meaningful. The chain is built from TRBV24-1 and TRBJ2-3, with 9 bases matching TRBD2. Germline V gene data show CDR1 as KGHDR and CDR2 as SFDVKD. The CDR3 consists of 13 residues. V dropped 10 bases and J dropped 4; count of bases not matched to a gene: 5. The CDR3 DNA reads TGTGCCACTAGCGGGAGTTTCCCAGATACGCAGTATTTT. It is translated as CATSGSFPDTQYF.

This clonotype was counted many times. Since the library was made to target alpha chains, this beta chain is a stray read and its abundance is not meaningful. V is TRBV5-1 and J is TRBJ2-7, with 7 bases lining up with TRBD1. Germline CDR1 reads SGHRS; CDR2 reads YFSETQ. The ends lost 1 base at V and 2 bases at J; junction bases unmatched: 9. The CDR3 contains 16 residues. The CDR3, as DNA: TGCGCCAGCAGCTTGACACCAACAGGGGCAACCTACGAGCAGTACTTC. Its translation: CASSLTPTGATYEQYF.

At least ten counts were recorded for this clonotype. Since the library was made to target alpha chains, this beta chain is a stray read and its abundance is not meaningful. This rearrangement joins TRBV10-1 to TRBJ2-5, with 13 bases matching TRBD2. Germline CDR1 is WNHNN and CDR2 is SYGVQD (reference sequence). Trimming took 2 bases from V and 4 from J; bases not matched to a gene: 13. The CDR3 has 19 residues. The DNA of the CDR3 is TGCGCCAGCAGTGAGAATGTACTAGCGGGAGGGTCCCGACGAGAGACCCAGTACTTC. Amino acids: CASSENVLAGGSRRETQYF.

This clonotype occurred many times. This beta chain is an off-target read within a library intended for alpha chains, so its frequency means little. The chain carries TRBV11-2 and TRBJ2-7; the D is unclear. The CDR3 covers 11 residues. V lost 5 bases and J 2 bases, leaving 4 bases between the germline ends. Germline V gene lookup returns CDR1 SGHAT and CDR2 FQNNGV. CDR3 bases: TGTGCCAGCAGCCTTACCTACGAGCAGTACTTC. This encodes CASSLTYEQYF.

This clonotype was seen at least ten times. This beta chain is a stray sequence in a library constructed for alpha chains; its clone size is not meaningful. The chain couples TRBV5-1 to TRBJ2-3; tentative D call: TRBD2 (5 bases). The CDR3 sequence is 14 residues long. Between the trimmed V and J ends, which lost 0 bases and 2 bases, there was a span of 7 bases. In germline, CDR1 is SGHRS, CDR2 YFSETQ. The CDR3 spells CASSLGTATDTQYF. CDR3 bases: TGCGCCAGCAGCTTGGGGACTGCCACAGATACGCAGTATTTT.

As to this clonotype: For a library built for alpha chains, this beta chain is a stray read; little rests on its size. The chain combines TRBV28 with TRBJ1-3; D not certain. From germline, CDR1 is MDHEN and CDR2 SYDVKM. The CDR3 has 15 amino acids. V was shortened by 7 bases and J by 4 bases, with 17 bases between the two germline ends. In DNA form, the CDR3 reads TGTGCCAGCACTACTGGAAGGGAAGTCGGAAACACCATATATTTT. It encodes CASTTGREVGNTIYF.

This clonotype has a count of ten or more. Found in a library prepared for alpha chains, this beta chain is an off-target read, and its abundance has little meaning. The chain joins TRBV20-1 to TRBJ1-5, with 7 bases identical to TRBD1. V shed 0 bases, J shed 7 bases, and the junction held 6 bases outside the gene matches. CDR1 and CDR2 from the germline V gene are DFQATT and SNEGSKA (reference sequence). CDR3 length: 14 residues. In nucleotides, the CDR3 is TGCAGTGCTAGAGATCGACAGGGCTACCAGCCCCAGCATTTT. It is translated as CSARDRQGYQPQHF.

The table lists this clonotype with many counts. In a library made to pick up alpha chains, this beta chain is a stray read with a size that means little. The rearrangement joins TRBV7-2 to TRBJ1-5; D is unclear. CDR1 is SGHTA, CDR2 FQGNSA, per germline. V lost 2 bases and J lost 4, with 6 bases in between. The CDR3 has 13 residues. The CDR3 reads CASSLRENQPQHF. CDR3 in DNA: TGTGCCAGCAGCTTACGGGAGAATCAGCCCCAGCATTTT.